These T cell receptor beta chains were read from a single sample in a study of vaccination and CD4 T cells after COVID-19. TCRdb ran MiXCR on the PCR reads and lists one entry per CDR3 protein. The sample has over 9,500 distinct CDR3 sequences, around three quarters seen once. The antigens of these receptors remain unknown. What was sequenced was CD4+ T cells from blood, cultured in vitro. The receptors stem from a human donor who had recovered from COVID-19. Both conserved end residues are part of each CDR3. A D gene is named only where the DNA matches it firmly. Clone size is not always given. Where it is, it says once, few, many or a class for expanded clones.

J gene | V gene | D gene | clone size | CDR3 protein | CDR3 DNA
TRBJ1-1 | TRBV7-2 | NA | few | CASSTGTNTEAFF | TGTGCCAGCAGTACCGGGACGAACACTGAAGCTTTCTTT
TRBJ1-2 | TRBV20-1 | NA | NA | CSAHSGAQWDYGYTF | TGCAGTGCGCACTCGGGAGCCCAGTGGGACTATGGCTACACCTTC
TRBJ2-4 | TRBV6-5 | NA | NA | CASSYSIRAAKNIQYF | TGTGCCAGCAGTTACTCTATACGGGCAGCCAAAAACATTCAGTACTTC
TRBJ1-2 | TRBV12-3/TRBV12-4 | NA | NA | CASSMTVNGYTF | TGTGCCAGCAGTATGACAGTGAATGGCTACACCTTC
TRBJ1-5 | TRBV28 | NA | NA | CASTVGGRSQPQHF | TGTGCCAGCACCGTAGGGGGGCGCAGTCAGCCCCAGCATTTT
TRBJ2-3 | TRBV7-3 | NA | once | CASSPTPTDTQYF | TGTGCCAGCAGCCCGACTCCCACAGATACGCAGTATTTT
TRBJ1-2 | TRBV15 | NA | NA | CATSTDHNYGYTF | TGTGCCACCAGCACGGACCATAACTATGGCTACACCTTC
TRBJ2-1 | TRBV11-3 | NA | NA | CASSLGVGANEQFF | TGTGCCAGCAGCCTAGGGGTAGGGGCCAATGAGCAGTTCTTC
TRBJ1-1 | TRBV2 | NA | NA | CASSLDRATEAFF | TGTGCCAGCAGTTTAGACAGAGCCACTGAAGCTTTCTTT
TRBJ2-2 | TRBV19 | TRBD1 | once | CASSRDRGTGELFF | TGTGCCAGTAGCAGGGACAGGGGGACCGGGGAGCTGTTTTTT
TRBJ1-2 | TRBV11-2 | NA | NA | CASSLDRGFGYTF | TGTGCCAGCAGCTTAGACAGGGGTTTTGGCTACACCTTC
TRBJ2-4 | TRBV12-3/TRBV12-4 | NA | NA | CASTPNQGIAKNIQYF | TGTGCCAGCACCCCAAACCAGGGTATAGCCAAAAACATTCAGTACTTC
TRBJ1-1 | TRBV27 | TRBD1 | NA | CASSSLGRGRGNTEAFF | TGTGCCAGCAGCTCTCTTGGGAGGGGGCGCGGGAACACTGAAGCTTTCTTT
TRBJ1-2 | TRBV6-5 | NA | NA | CASSYSRPAANYGYTF | TGTGCCAGCAGTTACTCGAGACCCGCGGCTAACTATGGCTACACCTTC
TRBJ2-2 | TRBV6-5 | TRBD2 | large | CASSYPTGAGGGTGELFF | TGTGCCAGCAGTTACCCGACAGGTGCGGGAGGTGGCACCGGGGAGCTGTTTTTT
TRBJ2-6 | TRBV19 | NA | NA | CASSIGSGANVLTF | TGTGCCAGTAGTATCGGGTCTGGGGCCAACGTCCTGACTTTC
TRBJ1-2 | TRBV7-2 | NA | NA | CASSLILGGGGYTF | TGTGCCAGCAGCTTAATATTGGGGGGAGGTGGCTACACCTTC
TRBJ2-7 | TRBV18 | NA | NA | CASSPPGRSYEQYF | TGTGCCAGCTCACCACCCGGCAGATCCTACGAGCAGTACTTC
TRBJ2-1 | TRBV5-1 | TRBD1 | NA | CASSLTGAISGYNEQFF | TGCGCCAGCAGCTTGACAGGGGCCATTAGTGGATACAATGAGCAGTTCTTC
TRBJ2-3 | TRBV20-1 | TRBD2 | NA | CSPRGVQGGSDTQYF | TGCAGTCCAAGAGGGGTGCAGGGAGGGTCGGATACGCAGTATTTT
TRBJ1-6 | TRBV2 | NA | NA | CASRSLSPQSPLHF | TGTGCCAGCAGATCGCTATCTCCCCAATCACCCCTCCACTTT
TRBJ1-2 | TRBV12-3/TRBV12-4 | TRBD1 | few | CASSPQGRGYGYTF | TGTGCCAGCAGTCCACAGGGGCGAGGCTATGGCTACACCTTC
TRBJ1-2 | TRBV21-1 | NA | NA | CASSKRGSGLGTYYGYTF | TGTGCCAGCAGCAAAAGGGGCTCCGGTTTGGGGACATACTATGGCTACACCTTC
TRBJ2-2 | TRBV2 | NA | NA | CASSESQSNTGELFF | TGTGCCAGCAGTGAGAGTCAGTCGAACACCGGGGAGCTGTTTTTT
TRBJ2-7 | TRBV6-4 | TRBD2 | NA | CASMASGSSEQYF | TGTGCCAGCATGGCTAGCGGGAGTAGCGAGCAGTACTTC
TRBJ2-7 | TRBV11-2 | TRBD2 | NA | CASSLPDLSGGRYEQYF | TGTGCCAGCAGCTTACCTGATCTAAGCGGGGGGCGCTACGAGCAGTACTTC
TRBJ1-5 | TRBV24-1 | NA | once | CATSDGQSNQPQHF | TGTGCCACCAGTGATGGACAGAGCAATCAGCCCCAGCATTTT
TRBJ2-2 | TRBV5-1 | NA | NA | CASSFRETNTGELFF | TGCGCCAGCAGCTTCAGGGAGACGAACACCGGGGAGCTGTTTTTT
TRBJ1-2 | TRBV20-1 | NA | once | CSAPYGGGYGYTF | TGCAGTGCTCCCTACGGAGGGGGGTATGGCTACACCTTC
TRBJ1-2 | TRBV6-1 | NA | NA | CASSEQPDVGQGYGYTF | TGTGCCAGCAGTGAACAACCGGACGTCGGGCAGGGCTATGGCTACACCTTC
TRBJ2-7 | TRBV5-4 | TRBD2 | NA | CASSSRTSGSFNEQYF | TGTGCCAGCAGCTCCCGGACTAGCGGGAGTTTCAACGAGCAGTACTTC
TRBJ1-5 | TRBV27 | NA | NA | CASGVLQQPQHF | TGTGCCAGTGGGGTCCTCCAGCAGCCCCAGCATTTT
TRBJ2-2 | TRBV2 | NA | few | CASSSVRAFTGELFF | TGTGCCAGCAGTTCAGTCAGGGCCTTCACCGGGGAGCTGTTTTTT
TRBJ1-2 | TRBV5-6 | NA | medium-sized | CASSLGLNYGYTF | TGTGCCAGCAGCTTGGGCCTTAACTATGGCTACACCTTC
TRBJ2-2 | TRBV21-1 | NA | NA | CASSIRDTGELFF | TGTGCCAGCAGCATTCGGGACACCGGGGAGCTGTTTTTT
TRBJ2-4 | TRBV6-1 | NA | NA | CASGVAKNIQYF | TGTGCCAGCGGTGTTGCCAAAAACATTCAGTACTTC
TRBJ2-3 | TRBV7-6 | NA | NA | CASSQATDTQYF | TGTGCCAGCAGTCAGGCGACAGATACGCAGTATTTT
TRBJ1-1 | TRBV7-3 | NA | NA | CASSPTGFGTEAFF | TGTGCCAGCAGCCCTACAGGGTTCGGCACTGAAGCTTTCTTT
TRBJ2-7 | TRBV5-4 | TRBD1 | NA | CASSPQTGGGEQYF | TGTGCCAGCAGCCCCCAGACAGGGGGGGGTGAGCAGTACTTC
TRBJ2-3 | TRBV2 | TRBD2 | NA | CASSSPGLAVWVDTQYF | TGTGCCAGCAGTTCACCGGGACTAGCCGTGTGGGTGGATACGCAGTATTTT
TRBJ1-2 | TRBV6-2/TRBV6-3 | TRBD1 | few | CASSYTRGTGAMGYTF | TGTGCCAGCAGTTACACACGCGGGACAGGGGCCATGGGCTACACCTTC
TRBJ1-1 | TRBV10-3 | TRBD1 | NA | CAIGTGFNTEAFF | TGTGCCATCGGGACAGGGTTTAACACTGAAGCTTTCTTT
TRBJ1-3 | TRBV5-4 | NA | NA | CASSLGYGAGNTIYF | TGTGCCAGCAGCTTGGGGTACGGGGCTGGAAACACCATATATTTT
TRBJ1-4 | TRBV5-4 | NA | once | CASSAGQPPNEKLFF | TGTGCCAGCAGCGCCGGACAGCCCCCAAATGAAAAACTGTTTTTT
TRBJ1-1 | TRBV2 | NA | once | CASYRTDKHTEAFF | TGTGCCAGCTACCGGACGGACAAACACACTGAAGCTTTCTTT
TRBJ1-2 | TRBV30 | NA | NA | CAWSVPPRVVSYGYTF | TGTGCCTGGAGTGTTCCGCCGAGGGTGGTAAGCTATGGCTACACCTTC
TRBJ1-1 | TRBV19 | NA | NA | CASSIFIGNTEAFF | TGTGCCAGTAGTATATTCATAGGGAACACTGAAGCTTTCTTT
TRBJ2-5 | TRBV2 | NA | NA | CASGEETQYF | TGTGCCAGCGGGGAAGAGACCCAGTACTTC
TRBJ2-5 | TRBV2 | NA | few | CASSRGSQETQYF | TGTGCCAGCAGTCGAGGATCGCAAGAGACCCAGTACTTC
TRBJ1-2 | TRBV20-1 | TRBD1 | few | CSARNGQGAFSGYTF | TGCAGTGCTAGAAATGGACAGGGGGCGTTTAGTGGCTACACCTTC
TRBJ2-5 | TRBV6-2/TRBV6-3 | NA | NA | CASRRDWTQYF | TGTGCCAGCAGACGCGACTGGACCCAGTACTTC
TRBJ2-3 | TRBV5-1 | NA | NA | CASSLTTDTQYF | TGCGCCAGCAGCTTGACTACAGATACGCAGTATTTT
TRBJ1-1 | TRBV28 | TRBD1 | NA | CASRTGGKNTEAFF | TGTGCCAGCAGGACAGGGGGGAAAAACACTGAAGCTTTCTTT
TRBJ1-5 | TRBV20-1 | NA | NA | CSARAGGRPFNQPQHF | TGCAGTGCTAGAGCGGGGGGCAGACCCTTCAATCAGCCCCAGCATTTT
TRBJ1-5 | TRBV7-9 | NA | NA | CASSLTGDSNQPQHF | TGTGCCAGCAGCTTGACAGGAGATAGCAATCAGCCCCAGCATTTT
TRBJ1-1 | TRBV10-1 | NA | NA | CASSESLGQYAFF | TGCGCCAGCAGTGAGTCTTTGGGCCAGTACGCTTTCTTT
TRBJ2-1 | TRBV28 | TRBD2 | NA | CASSLWRGGYNEQFF | TGTGCCAGCAGTTTATGGCGGGGGGGGTACAATGAGCAGTTCTTC